Listed below are T cell receptor beta chains from one sample, sequenced in a study of shared clonotypes between healthy human individuals. Repertoires were generated with immunoSEQ multiplex PCR, while TCRdb's copy carries only in-frame clones and drops some. The table has about 2 million clones, roughly 95% seen once. Material for sequencing was naive CD8+ T cells sorted from blood. These receptors all stem from a man between 18 and 35 years old in good health. CDR3s leave out the opening cysteine and the closing phenylalanine or tryptophan.

TRBJ1-2,TRBV30,AWSAQAYYGYT
TRBJ2-1,TRBV6-1,ASREGGPFVNEQF
TRBJ2-7,TRBV10-3,ASSPGPNPTYEQY
TRBJ1-2,TRBV9,ASSGAGNYGYT
TRBJ2-7,TRBV4-1,ASSQEAGTAGAYEQY
TRBJ1-1,TRBV15,AVGRGTMNTEAF
TRBJ2-1,TRBV28,ASSFGGGDNEQF
TRBJ2-7,TRBV10-1,ASSGQGSAYEQY
TRBJ2-1,TRBV7-9,ASSLVLADNEQF
TRBJ2-3,TRBV7-8,ASSPRLAGGSGATDTQY
TRBJ1-2,TRBV13,ASSFGGESGYGYT
TRBJ2-1,TRBV4-3,ASSQDWGANEQF
TRBJ2-3,TRBV27,ASSLGPRPRNTQY
TRBJ2-1,TRBV19,ASSILANVYNEQF
TRBJ2-7,TRBV7-3,ASSLTSHEQY
TRBJ2-6,TRBV30,AWSGVGANVLT
TRBJ1-4,TRBV19,ASSILPAQEGYEKLF
TRBJ1-1,TRBV5-8,ASSMGDLNTEAF
TRBJ2-1,TRBV7-9,ASSPRLAGKENEQF
TRBJ1-2,TRBV6-1,ASMAGGYT
TRBJ1-1,TRBV6-1,ASSEEGATGTEAF
TRBJ2-7,TRBV27,ASSLLGAYEQY
TRBJ2-1,TRBV11-2,ASSFAYNEQF
TRBJ1-4,TRBV18,ASVPGFETNEKLF
TRBJ1-6,TRBV14,ASSLQGNSPLH
TRBJ1-1,TRBV13,ASTLEGGDRTAEAF
TRBJ2-2,TRBV30,AWFGQGDIYTGELF
TRBJ2-7,TRBV28,ASIGRGNEQY